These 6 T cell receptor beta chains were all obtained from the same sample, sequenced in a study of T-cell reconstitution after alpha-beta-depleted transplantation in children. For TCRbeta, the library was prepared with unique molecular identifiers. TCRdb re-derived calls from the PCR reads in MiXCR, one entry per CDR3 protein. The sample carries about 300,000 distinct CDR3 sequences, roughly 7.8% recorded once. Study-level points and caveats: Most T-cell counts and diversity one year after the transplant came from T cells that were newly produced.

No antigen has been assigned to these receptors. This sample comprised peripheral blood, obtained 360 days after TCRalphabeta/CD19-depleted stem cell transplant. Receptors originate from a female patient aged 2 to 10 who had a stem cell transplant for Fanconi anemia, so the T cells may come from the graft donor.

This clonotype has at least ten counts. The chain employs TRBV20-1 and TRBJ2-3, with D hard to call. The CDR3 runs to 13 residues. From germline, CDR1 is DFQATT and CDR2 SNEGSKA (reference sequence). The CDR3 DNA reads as TGCAGCGCAGAACCCTACTACACAGATACGCAGTATTTT. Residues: CSAEPYYTDTQYF.

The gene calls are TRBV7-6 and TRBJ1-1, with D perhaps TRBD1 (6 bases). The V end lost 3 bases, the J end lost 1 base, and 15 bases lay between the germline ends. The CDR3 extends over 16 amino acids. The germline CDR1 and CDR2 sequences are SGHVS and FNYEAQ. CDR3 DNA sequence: TGTGCCAGCAGCTTCAAGATGGGGGCCTCGAACACTGAAGCTTTCTTT. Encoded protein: CASSFKMGASNTEAFF.

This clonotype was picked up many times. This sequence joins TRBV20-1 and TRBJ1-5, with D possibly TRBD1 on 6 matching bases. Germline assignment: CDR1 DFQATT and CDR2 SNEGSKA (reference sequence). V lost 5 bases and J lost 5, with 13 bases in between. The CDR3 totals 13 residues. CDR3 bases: TGCAGTGCTTCTATTGACAGGTATCAGCCCCAGCATTTT. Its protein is CSASIDRYQPQHF.

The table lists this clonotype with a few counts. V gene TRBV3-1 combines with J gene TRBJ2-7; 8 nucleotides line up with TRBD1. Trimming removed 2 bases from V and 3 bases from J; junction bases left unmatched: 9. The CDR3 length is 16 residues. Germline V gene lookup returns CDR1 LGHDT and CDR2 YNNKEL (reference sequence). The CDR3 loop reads CASSQRSGQGYYEQYF. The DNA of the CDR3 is TGTGCCAGCAGCCAAAGGAGTGGACAGGGATACTACGAGCAGTACTTC.

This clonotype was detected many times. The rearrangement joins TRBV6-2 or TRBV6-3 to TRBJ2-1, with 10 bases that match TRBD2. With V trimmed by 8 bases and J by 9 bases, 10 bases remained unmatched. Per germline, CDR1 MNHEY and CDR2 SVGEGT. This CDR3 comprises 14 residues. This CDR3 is CASGLAVFGLEQFF. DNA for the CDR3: TGTGCCAGCGGACTAGCGGTATTCGGACTTGAGCAGTTCTTC.

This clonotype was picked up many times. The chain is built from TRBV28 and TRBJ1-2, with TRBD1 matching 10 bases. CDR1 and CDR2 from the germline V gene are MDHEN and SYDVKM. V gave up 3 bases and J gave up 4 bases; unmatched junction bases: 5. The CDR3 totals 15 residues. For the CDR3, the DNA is TGTGCCAGCAGTTTCGGGACAGGGGTCCCCTATGGCTACACCTTC. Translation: CASSFGTGVPYGYTF.